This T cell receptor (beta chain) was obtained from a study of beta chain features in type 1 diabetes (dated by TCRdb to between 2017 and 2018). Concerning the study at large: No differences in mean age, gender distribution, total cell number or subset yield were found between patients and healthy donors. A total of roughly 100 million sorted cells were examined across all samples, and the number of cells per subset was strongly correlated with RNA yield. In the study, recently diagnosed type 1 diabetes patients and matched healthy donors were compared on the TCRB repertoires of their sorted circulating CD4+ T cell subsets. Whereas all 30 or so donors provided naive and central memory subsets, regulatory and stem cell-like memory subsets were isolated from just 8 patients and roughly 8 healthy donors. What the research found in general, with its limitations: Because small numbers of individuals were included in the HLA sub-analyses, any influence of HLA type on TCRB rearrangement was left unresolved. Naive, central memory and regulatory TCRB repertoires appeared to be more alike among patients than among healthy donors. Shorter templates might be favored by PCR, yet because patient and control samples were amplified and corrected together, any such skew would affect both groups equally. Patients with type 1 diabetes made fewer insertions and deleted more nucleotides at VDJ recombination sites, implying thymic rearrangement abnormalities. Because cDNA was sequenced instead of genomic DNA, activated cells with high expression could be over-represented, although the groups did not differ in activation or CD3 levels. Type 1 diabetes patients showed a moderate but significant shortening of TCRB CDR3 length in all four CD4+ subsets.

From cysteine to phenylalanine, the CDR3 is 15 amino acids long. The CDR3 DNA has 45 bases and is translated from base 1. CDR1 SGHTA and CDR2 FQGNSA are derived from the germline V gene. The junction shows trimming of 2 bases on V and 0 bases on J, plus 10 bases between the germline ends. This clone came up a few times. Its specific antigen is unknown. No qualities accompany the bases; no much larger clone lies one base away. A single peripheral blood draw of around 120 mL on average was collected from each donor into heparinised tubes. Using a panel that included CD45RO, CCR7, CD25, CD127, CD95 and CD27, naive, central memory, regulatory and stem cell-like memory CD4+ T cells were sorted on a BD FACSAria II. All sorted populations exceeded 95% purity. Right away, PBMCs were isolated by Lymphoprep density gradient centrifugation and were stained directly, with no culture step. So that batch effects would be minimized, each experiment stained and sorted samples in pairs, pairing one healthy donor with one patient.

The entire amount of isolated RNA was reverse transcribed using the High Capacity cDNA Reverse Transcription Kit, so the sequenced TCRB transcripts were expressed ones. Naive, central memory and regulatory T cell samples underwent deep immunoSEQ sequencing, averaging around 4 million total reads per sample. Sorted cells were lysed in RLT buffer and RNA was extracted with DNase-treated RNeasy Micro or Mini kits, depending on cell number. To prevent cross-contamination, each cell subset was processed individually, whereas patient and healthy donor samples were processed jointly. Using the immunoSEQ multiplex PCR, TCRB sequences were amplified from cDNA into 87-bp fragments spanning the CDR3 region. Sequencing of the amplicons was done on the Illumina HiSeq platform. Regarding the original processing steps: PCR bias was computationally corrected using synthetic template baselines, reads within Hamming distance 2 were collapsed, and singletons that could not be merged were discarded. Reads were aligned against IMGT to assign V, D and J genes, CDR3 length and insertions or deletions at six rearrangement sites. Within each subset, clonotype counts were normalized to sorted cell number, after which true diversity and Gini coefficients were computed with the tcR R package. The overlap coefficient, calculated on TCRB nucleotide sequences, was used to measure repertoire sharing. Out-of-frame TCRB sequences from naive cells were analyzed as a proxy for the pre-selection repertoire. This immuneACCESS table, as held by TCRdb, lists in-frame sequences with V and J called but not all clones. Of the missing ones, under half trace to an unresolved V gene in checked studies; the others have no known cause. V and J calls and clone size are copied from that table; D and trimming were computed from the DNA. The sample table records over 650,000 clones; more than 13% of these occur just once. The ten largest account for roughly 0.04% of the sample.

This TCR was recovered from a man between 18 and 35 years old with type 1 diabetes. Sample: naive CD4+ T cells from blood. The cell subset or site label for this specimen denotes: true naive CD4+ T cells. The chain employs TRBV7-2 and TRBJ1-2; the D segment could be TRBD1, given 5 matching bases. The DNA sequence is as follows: TGTGCCAGCAGCTTATGGGCAGGGCCTAACTATGGCTACACCTTC. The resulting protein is CASSLWAGPNYGYTF.